The 9 T cell receptor beta chains given below trace back to one sample, sequenced in a study of naive and memory T cell subsets. Both TRBC1 and TRBC2 were covered by a beta constant-region primer of two equimolar oligonucleotides. Each CDR3 protein gets one entry after TCRdb re-called the UMI-ligation and nested PCR reads with MiXCR. The profile shows 140,000 to 150,000 distinct CDR3 sequences, approximately 15% of them singletons. Specimen: naive CD4+ T cells from blood. The receptors shown here come from a human donor in good health.

J is TRBJ1-3 and V is TRBV4-3; D may be TRBD1 (6 bases). V lost 8 bases and J lost 4, with 15 bases in between. The CDR3 length is 14 residues. The germline V gene has CDR1 LGHNA and CDR2 YSLEER. The CDR3 sequence: CASSLMGTGNTIYF. The CDR3, as DNA: TGCGCCAGCTCCCTAATGGGGACAGGAAACACCATATATTTT.

V usage is TRBV20-1 and J usage is TRBJ2-7, with 9 bases matching TRBD2. Per the germline V gene, CDR1 is DFQATT and CDR2 is SNEGSKA (reference sequence). The CDR3 length is 15 residues. The V and J ends lost 0 bases and 4 bases, in that order; junction bases with no gene match: 7. This CDR3 is CSARDWVAGVYEQYF. Here the CDR3 DNA reads TGCAGTGCTAGAGATTGGGTAGCGGGAGTTTACGAGCAGTACTTC.

This sequence joins TRBV3-1 and TRBJ2-1, with D perhaps TRBD2 (5 bases). The germline gives CDR1 LGHDT, CDR2 YNNKEL (reference sequence). This CDR3 spans 18 amino acids. With 1 base removed from V and 5 bases from J, the gap between germline ends came to 21 bases. This chain's CDR3 is CASSQVVRAEGNDNEQFF. CDR3 DNA sequence: TGTGCCAGCAGCCAAGTCGTGCGGGCGGAAGGGAATGACAATGAGCAGTTCTTC.

The chain employs TRBV20-1 and TRBJ2-1, with 12 bases identical to TRBD2. The V gene's germline CDR1 is DFQATT and CDR2 SNEGSKA (reference sequence). The CDR3 sequence is 15 residues long. V lost 7 bases and J lost 9; bases outside the gene matches: 13. This CDR3 is CSVRTSGTVWSEQFF. CDR3 DNA: TGCAGTGTCAGGACTAGCGGGACAGTCTGGAGTGAGCAGTTCTTC.

The gene calls are TRBV10-3 and TRBJ2-7; a weak D match, TRBD2 (6 bases). V was shortened by 6 bases and J by 2 bases, with 14 bases between the two germline ends. Per germline, CDR1 ENHRY and CDR2 SYGVKD. This CDR3 is built from 14 residues. CDR3 residues: CAIREGTVTYEQYF. The CDR3 nucleotides read TGTGCCATCAGGGAGGGGACCGTCACCTACGAGCAGTACTTC.

The rearrangement uses TRBV27 and TRBJ2-7; 7 positions agree with TRBD1. With V trimmed by 2 bases and J by 0 bases, 1 base remained unmatched. This CDR3 contains 14 residues. Germline V CDR1 and CDR2: MNHEY, SMNVEV (reference sequence). CDR3 sequence reads: CASSLTGVSYEQYF. The CDR3 DNA reads TGTGCCAGCAGTTTAACAGGGGTCTCCTACGAGCAGTACTTC.

This clonotype was detected a few times. The genes are TRBV7-2 and TRBJ1-1, with 11 bases matching TRBD1. The V and J ends lost 5 bases and 4 bases, in that order; junction bases with no gene match: 3. The germline gives CDR1 SGHTA, CDR2 FQGNSA. The CDR3 totals 14 residues. DNA for the CDR3: TGTGCCAGCAGCCCTGGACAGGGGGCCACTGAAGCTTTCTTT. Protein product: CASSPGQGATEAFF. Using reference TRBV7-2 and TRBJ1-1 for the parts outside the CDR3, the full variable domain is GAGVSQSPSNKVTEKGKDVELRCDPISGHTALYWYRQSLGQGLEFLIYFQGNSAPDKSGLPSDRFSAERTGGSVSTLTIQRTQQEDSAVYLCASSPGQGATEAFFGQGTRLTVV.

The chain is built from TRBV20-1 and TRBJ1-1; 11 bases are shared with TRBD1. Germline CDR1 DFQATT, CDR2 SNEGSKA (reference sequence). V gave up 6 bases and J gave up 0 bases; unmatched junction bases: 3. There are 14 residues in the CDR3. CDR3 DNA sequence: TGCAGTGCCGGACAGGGGGCCTTGAACACTGAAGCTTTCTTT. Its translation: CSAGQGALNTEAFF.

The rearrangement links TRBV5-5 to TRBJ2-6; a weak D match, TRBD1 (5 bases). CDR3 length equals 15 residues. Trimming left V 2 bases short and J 4 bases short, with 10 bases between. Germline CDR1 reads SGHKS; CDR2 reads YYEKEE (reference sequence). CDR3 DNA sequence: TGTGCCAGCAGCTTAAGGGGTTCCGGGGCCAACGTCCTGACTTTC. Encoded protein: CASSLRGSGANVLTF.